Each of the 27 T cell receptor beta chains below was sequenced from the same sample in a study of beta chain features in type 1 diabetes. Expressed TCRB transcripts got sequenced, as all isolated RNA was reverse transcribed. Here immunoSEQ multiplex PCR was the method, and the copy in TCRdb shows in-frame clones only, minus some. The table has hundreds of thousands of clones, around 12% seen once; the top ten hold approximately 0.015%. The sequencing sample was made of naive CD4+ T cells from blood. These receptors were obtained from a man younger than 35 in good health.

The sample holds a few counts of this clone. The chain has TRBV28 and TRBJ1-2; D is unclear. V was pared by 2 bases and J by 6 bases, with 7 bases between. Germline V gene sequence: CDR1 MDHEN, CDR2 SYDVKM. The CDR3 is 12 amino acids. The CDR3 is CASSLRRDGYTF. For the CDR3, the DNA is TGTGCCAGCAGTTTACGGAGGGATGGCTACACCTTC.

V is TRBV18 and J is TRBJ2-7, with D tentatively TRBD1 (6 bases). V lost 6 bases and J 6 bases, leaving 18 bases between the germline ends. Germline CDR1 reads KGHSH; CDR2 reads LQKENI. The CDR3 is 14 amino acids. CDR3 sequence: CASSPRSTGLEQYF. Here the CDR3 DNA reads TGTGCCAGCTCGCCTCGCTCTACAGGGCTCGAGCAGTACTTC.

The gene calls are TRBV29-1 and TRBJ2-5; 8 bases fit TRBD1. The J call may be faulty, since TRBJ2-7 better matches the DNA end. This CDR3 comprises 13 residues. CDR1 is SQVTM, CDR2 ANQGSEA, per germline. CDR3 amino acids: CSAQGATSYEQYF. The DNA for the CDR3 is TGCAGCGCGCAGGGGGCAACCTCCTACGAGCAGTACTTC.

The rearrangement joins TRBV29-1 to TRBJ1-5, with D uncertain. Germline-derived CDR1 and CDR2 are SQVTM and ANQGSEA. This CDR3 is 12 amino acids long. V was clipped by 5 bases and J by 4 bases, with 9 bases between them. The CDR3: CSVIGRNQPQHF. In DNA, the CDR3 is TGCAGCGTTATTGGTAGAAATCAGCCCCAGCATTTT.

V gene TRBV28 combines with J gene TRBJ1-1; possible D gene TRBD1, 6 bases. CDR1 and CDR2 (germline): MDHEN, SYDVKM. The germline V and J ends were trimmed by 3 bases and 5 bases, with 13 bases remaining between them. The CDR3 consists of 14 residues. The CDR3 protein is CASSFITGKTEAFF. CDR3 coding DNA: TGTGCCAGCAGTTTCATAACAGGGAAGACTGAAGCTTTCTTT. Full variable domain (remainder filled in from reference TRBV28 and TRBJ1-1): DVKVTQSSRYLVKRTGEKVFLECVQDMDHENMFWYRQDPGLGLRLIYFSYDVKMKEKGDIPEGYSVSREKKERFSLILESASTNQTSMYLCASSFITGKTEAFFGQGTRLTVV.

The chain joins TRBV7-3 to TRBJ2-1; 13 nucleotides line up with TRBD2. CDR1 is SGHTA and CDR2 is FQGTGA in the germline V gene. The CDR3 has 17 amino acids. Unmatched junction bases numbered 7, after V lost 5 bases and J lost 3 bases. Written as DNA, the CDR3 is TGTGCCAGCAGCGCTAGGACTAGCGGGGGTAGCTACAATGAGCAGTTCTTC. It encodes CASSARTSGGSYNEQFF.

Only a few counts were recorded for this clone. The chain links TRBV18 to TRBJ2-3; D might be TRBD1 (5 bases). The length of the CDR3 is 13 residues. Per the germline V gene, CDR1 is KGHSH and CDR2 is LQKENI. V lost 6 bases, J lost 3 bases, and 10 bases lay in between. The CDR3 sequence is CASSPTGTDTQYF. CDR3 DNA: TGTGCCAGCTCCCCTACAGGAACAGATACGCAGTATTTT.

This clone occurred a few times. CDR3 coding DNA: TGTGCCAGCAGCTGGGCTTGGGAAAGGGGGAAGACTGAAGCTTTCTTT. Translating it yields CASSWAWERGKTEAFF. J is TRBJ1-1 and V is TRBV13; weak D call: TRBD1 (6 bases). Trimming cost V 4 bases and J 5 bases, with 20 bases left between them. The CDR3 runs 16 residues. Per the germline V gene, CDR1 is PRHDT and CDR2 is FYEKMQ (reference sequence).

In its sample, this clone was seen a few times. V usage is TRBV5-4 and J usage is TRBJ2-7, with TRBD1 matching 7 bases. Germline V lookup: CDR1 SGHNT, CDR2 YYREEE (reference sequence). V trimming: 4 bases; J trimming: 2 bases; junction bases outside the gene matches: 6. This CDR3 is built from 14 residues. The chain's CDR3 is CASSKTGQTYEQYF. CDR3 in DNA: TGTGCCAGCAGCAAAACGGGACAGACCTACGAGCAGTACTTC.

This clone was counted between two and nine times. This rearrangement joins TRBV10-3 to TRBJ2-3, with 11 bases matching TRBD2. There are 16 residues in the CDR3. Germline V gives CDR1 ENHRY, CDR2 SYGVKD. J lost 2 bases, V lost 6 bases, and 7 bases had no gene match. The CDR3 region is CAISAELAGATDTQYF. CDR3 in DNA: TGTGCCATCAGCGCCGAACTAGCGGGAGCCACAGATACGCAGTATTTT.

This clone was detected only a few times. The chain uses TRBV29-1 and TRBJ1-1; 7 positions match TRBD1. CDR1 is SQVTM and CDR2 is ANQGSEA in the germline V gene. The V and J ends lost 6 bases and 3 bases, in that order; junction bases with no gene match: 4. The CDR3 sequence is 12 residues long. The chain's CDR3 is CSVSTGDTEAFF. The CDR3 DNA follows: TGCAGCGTAAGTACAGGGGACACTGAAGCTTTCTTT.

This clone was detected a few times. This chain uses TRBV30 with TRBJ1-1; D possibly corresponds to TRBD1 (5 bases). This CDR3 spans 14 amino acids. V lost 0 bases and J lost 6, with 14 bases in between. Germline-derived CDR1 and CDR2 are GTSNPN and SVGIG (reference sequence). In DNA, the CDR3 is TGTGCCTGGAGTGTAGGCAGGGAAACCCCTGAAGCTTTCTTT. Translated, it gives CAWSVGRETPEAFF.

This clone came up a few times. CDR3 protein: CAWSVRRGLNNEQFF. The CDR3 DNA is TGTGCCTGGAGTGTACGGAGGGGACTCAACAATGAGCAGTTCTTC. The chain is built from TRBV30 and TRBJ2-1, with D tentatively TRBD2 (6 bases). Trimming took 0 bases from V and 5 from J, leaving 14 bases between them. The CDR3 extends over 15 amino acids. Germline loops: CDR1 GTSNPN, CDR2 SVGIG (reference sequence).

This clone has just a few counts. The chain carries TRBV11-2 and TRBJ1-1; TRBD1 might be the D (5 bases). CDR3 length: 12 amino acids. Germline-derived CDR1 and CDR2 are SGHAT and FQNNGV. The V gene lost 4 bases and the J gene lost 4 bases, with 7 bases spanning the gap. The CDR3 loop is CASSWGRTEAFF. CDR3 DNA: TGTGCCAGCAGCTGGGGCCGCACTGAAGCTTTCTTT.

The sample holds a few counts of this clone. The rearrangement joins TRBV12-2 to TRBJ2-7; the table's D call TRBD2 went unverified against the DNA. TRBV12-2 is an annotated pseudogene. The CDR3 is 21 residues long. CDR3 in amino acids: CASRLGGPRLGLRRGPYEQYF. In DNA form, the CDR3 reads TGTGCAAGTCGCTTAGGGGGCCCGAGACTAGGCCTCCGGAGGGGCCCCTACGAGCAGTACTTC.

In its sample, this clone was seen a few times. The chain links TRBV21-1 to TRBJ1-5; TRBD1, the D gene given by the table, was not confirmed from the DNA. TRBV21-1 is an annotated pseudogene. The CDR3 loop spans 15 amino acids. The CDR3, as DNA: TGTGCCAGCAGCAATGGCCCGGGACAGAAATCGGCCCAGCATTTT. It yields the protein CASSNGPGQKSAQHF.

This clone was seen a few times. The J gene is TRBJ1-5, the V gene TRBV28, with D possibly TRBD1 on 6 matching bases. The CDR3 is 17 amino acids. V was pared by 8 bases and J by 7 bases, with 27 bases between. The germline gives CDR1 MDHEN, CDR2 SYDVKM. The CDR3 DNA follows: TGTGCCAGCCGACTATGGCGCTTCCGCGCACAGGGACAGCCCCAGCATTTT. The encoded protein is CASRLWRFRAQGQPQHF.

This clone has more than one count but fewer than ten. This rearrangement joins TRBV5-1 to TRBJ2-1; D is uncertain. This CDR3 is 15 amino acids long. Trimming cost V 0 bases and J 4 bases, with 11 bases left between them. CDR1 is SGHRS, CDR2 YFSETQ, per germline. The chain's CDR3 is CASSLAYEVYNEQFF. The CDR3 nucleotides read TGCGCCAGCAGCTTGGCGTATGAGGTTTACAATGAGCAGTTCTTC.

V and J are TRBV7-2 and TRBJ1-2; TRBD1 might be the D (5 bases). Germline CDR1 reads SGHTA; CDR2 reads FQGNSA. Trimming shortened V by 5 bases and J by 6 bases, and 19 bases separated the two germline ends. The length of the CDR3 is 15 residues. In DNA, the CDR3 is TGTGCCAGCAGCCCCGGGGGGGGAAGGAGGGATGGCTACACCTTC. This translates into CASSPGGGRRDGYTF.

In its sample, this clone was seen a few times. The CDR3: CSVLVQGMNTEAFF. The CDR3 DNA reads TGCAGCGTACTAGTACAGGGAATGAACACTGAAGCTTTCTTT. V usage is TRBV29-1 and J usage is TRBJ1-1; possibly TRBD1 for D (6 bases). Germline V CDR1 and CDR2: SQVTM, ANQGSEA. Trimming cost V 6 bases and J 0 bases, with 14 bases left between them. The CDR3 consists of 14 residues.

This clone showed up just a few times. This chain uses TRBV4-3 with TRBJ2-2, with a tentative D call TRBD2 (6 bases). The CDR3 is made up of 15 amino acids. V was cut by 0 bases and J by 4 bases, with 9 bases left in between. In germline, CDR1 is LGHNA, CDR2 YSLEER. In DNA form, the CDR3 reads TGCGCCAGCAGCCAAGATAGGACTATCACCGGGGAGCTGTTTTTT. This codes for CASSQDRTITGELFF.

Worth noting for this clone: The sample holds other DNA sequences that translate to the same CDR3. The genes are TRBV29-1 and TRBJ1-1; perhaps TRBD1 as D (5 bases). Trimming pared 7 bases from V and 1 base from J, leaving 10 bases between. This CDR3 has 12 residues. The germline V gene has CDR1 SQVTM and CDR2 ANQGSEA. DNA for the CDR3: TGCAGCGGAGGGACTGGGAACACTGAAGCTTTCTTT. Its translation: CSGGTGNTEAFF.

This clone was recorded a few times. The chain is built from TRBV6-5 and TRBJ1-4; no clear D gene. Germline V lookup: CDR1 MNHEY, CDR2 SVGAGI. The CDR3 is 15 amino acids. V shed 6 bases and J shed 5 bases, with 16 bases lying between them. CDR3 nucleotide sequence: TGTGCCAGCAGGAGGTCGGCTGTTGCGAATGAAAAACTGTTTTTT. Translation gives CASRRSAVANEKLFF.

The chain uses TRBV4-2 and TRBJ1-1; D call uncertain. CDR1 and CDR2 (germline): LGHNA, YNFKEQ. The CDR3 is 15 amino acids. V lost 0 bases and J 1 base, leaving 9 bases between the germline ends. CDR3 sequence: CASSQDRGANTEAFF. As DNA, the CDR3 is TGTGCCAGCAGCCAAGATCGGGGTGCGAACACTGAAGCTTTCTTT.

This sequence joins TRBV28 and TRBJ1-1, with a tentative D call TRBD1 (6 bases). Germline V CDR1 and CDR2: MDHEN, SYDVKM. V was pared by 8 bases and J by 8 bases, with 15 bases between. CDR3 size: 12 residues. The CDR3 sequence: CASAPPDREAFF. CDR3 nucleotide sequence: TGTGCCAGCGCTCCCCCAGACAGGGAAGCTTTCTTT.

The V and J genes are TRBV5-1 and TRBJ2-1; D remains unclear. The CDR3 has 15 amino acids. The germline V gene has CDR1 SGHRS and CDR2 YFSETQ. V was shortened by 0 bases and J by 0 bases, with 7 bases between the two germline ends. Here the CDR3 DNA reads TGCGCCAGCAGCTTGGCGTCCAGCTCCTACAATGAGCAGTTCTTC. Amino acid sequence: CASSLASSSYNEQFF. Full variable domain (missing parts from reference TRBV5-1 and TRBJ2-1): KAGVTQTPRYLIKTRGQQVTLSCSPISGHRSVSWYQQTPGQGLQFLFEYFSETQRNKGNFPGRFSGRQFSNSRSEMNVSTLELGDSALYLCASSLASSSYNEQFFGPGTRLTVL.

Only a few counts were recorded for this clone. The genes are TRBV18 and TRBJ2-7, with TRBD1 as a possible D gene (5 bases). CDR3 size: 15 residues. The V gene's germline CDR1 is KGHSH and CDR2 LQKENI. Trimming took 2 bases from V and 7 from J, leaving 18 bases between them. The CDR3 DNA reads TGTGCCAGCTCACCAATTGGAACAGGCCCCTGGGAGCAGTACTTC. This sequence encodes CASSPIGTGPWEQYF.